This T cell receptor (beta chain) stems from a study of cytomegalovirus exposure and HLA in healthy donors. As for the study in general: Earlier work reported 110 million or so unique TCR beta sequences from about 200 million T cells. Membership in the Caucasian-associated ancestry cluster was found for 81% of approximately 380 genotyped donors.

Comments on this clone: Its antigen is currently unknown.

PCR involved 60 Vbeta and 13 Jbeta primers. Assay used: immunoSEQ multiplex PCR; TCRdb lists only in-frame clones, some missing. The sample yields around 110,000 clones, 79% seen once. Overall study results and limits: Donors were assumed by presence/absence analyses to have roughly uniform sequencing depth. Cytomegalovirus status was reportedly diagnosed by the classifier with high sensitivity and specificity.

V was cut by 0 bases and J by 1 base, with 10 bases left in between. The CDR3 is 15 amino acids. CDR1 LNHDA and CDR2 SQIVND come from the germline V gene (reference sequence). The chain employs TRBV19 and TRBJ2-7, with D perhaps matching TRBD2 (5 bases). This clonotype originated in a woman under 30 in good health and CMV-seropositive. The sample comprised PBMCs. CDR3 loop: CASSIDGSGSYEQYF. The CDR3 nucleotides read TGTGCCAGTAGTATAGATGGGAGTGGGTCCTACGAGCAGTACTTC. The full variable domain, completed using reference TRBV19 and TRBJ2-7, is DGGITQSPKYLFRKEGQNVTLSCEQNLNHDAMYWYRQDPGQGLRLIYYSQIVNDFQKGDIAEGYSVSREKKESFPLTVTSAQKNPTAFYLCASSIDGSGSYEQYFGPGTRLTVT.